This T cell receptor (beta chain) was identified in a study of Ad26.COV2.S vaccination and SARS-CoV-2 variants. General study results and limits: Analyses of TCR breadth and depth may have underestimated total T cell responses.

Here immunoSEQ multiplex PCR was the method, and the copy in TCRdb shows in-frame clones only, minus some. The sample lists about 420,000 clones; around 89% were seen once. About this clone: Its antigen is unknown.

Regarding treatment: approximately 18 received Ad26.COV2.S at low or high dose, single or two shots; roughly 5 received placebo; per-sample allocation not given. Following the first vaccine or placebo injection, samples were taken on day 63. CDR3 length equals 13 residues. Germline V gene lookup returns CDR1 LNHDA and CDR2 SQIVND (reference sequence). V was clipped by 4 bases and J by 1 base, with 7 bases between them. The specimen was peripheral blood, collected in a trial of Ad26.COV2.S vaccine versus placebo. This receptor was identified in a person aged 18-60 years who received the Ad26.COV2.S COVID-19 vaccine or a placebo. The chain employs TRBV19 and TRBJ1-1; D unresolved. The CDR3 loop reads CASSRRGNTEAFF. For the CDR3, the DNA is TGTGCCAGTAGTAGGAGAGGGAACACTGAAGCTTTCTTT.